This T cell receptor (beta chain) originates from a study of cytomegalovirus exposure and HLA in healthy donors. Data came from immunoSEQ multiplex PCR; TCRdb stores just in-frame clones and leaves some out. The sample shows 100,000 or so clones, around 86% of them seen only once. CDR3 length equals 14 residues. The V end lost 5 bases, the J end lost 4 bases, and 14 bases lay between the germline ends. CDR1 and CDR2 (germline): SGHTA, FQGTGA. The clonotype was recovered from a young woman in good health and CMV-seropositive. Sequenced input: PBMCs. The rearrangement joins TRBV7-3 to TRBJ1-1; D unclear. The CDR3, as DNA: TGTGCCAGCAGCCTAGAGGAAGGCAGCACTGAAGCTTTCTTT. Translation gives CASSLEEGSTEAFF.